This TCR beta chain emerged from a study of T cell repertoires in cytomegalovirus infection. Background on the study: CMV infection together with matching HLA type was indicated by public TCR beta signatures. Study-wide results and limits: The ex vivo response was dominated by HLA-C-restricted CMV-specific TCR beta clonotypes.

The CDR3 totals 15 residues. The V gene's germline CDR1 is SGHVS and CDR2 FQNEAQ. V was clipped by 1 base and J by 8 bases; unmatched bases: 5. TCRdb analysed the reads with MiXCR anew, one entry per CDR3 protein. The data hold roughly 600,000 distinct CDR3 sequences, with 24% observed a single time. This clonotype has at least ten counts. Its specificity is not known. Sequenced material: CD8+ T cells from PBMCs. This sequence was found in a human donor in good health (CMV status not recorded). Some clones in this sample may be carry-over from other donors' samples. The chain combines TRBV7-8 with TRBJ1-2; 12 bases match TRBD1. CDR3 nucleotides: TGTGCCAGCAGCTTAGGGGACAGGGGGCGATACGGCTACACCTTC. Its protein product is CASSLGDRGRYGYTF.